One sample yielded the 9 T cell receptor beta chains listed below, sequenced in a study of shared clonotypes between healthy human individuals. Here immunoSEQ multiplex PCR was the method, and the copy in TCRdb shows in-frame clones only, minus some. The data show 470,000 or so clones, roughly 80% seen once. Material for sequencing was PBMCs. All receptors derive from a woman in her thirties or forties in good health. Some clones in this sample may be carry-over from other donors' samples.

About this clone: Only one base separates this from a far larger clonotype, so it likely reflects a read error. Distinct nucleotide sequences in the sample also encode this CDR3. The chain employs TRBV6-4 and TRBJ2-3; 7 nucleotides line up with TRBD1. V gave up 0 bases and J gave up 4 bases; unmatched junction bases: 1. CDR3 length equals 14 residues. The germline V gene has CDR1 MRHNA and CDR2 SNTAGT. The CDR3 DNA reads TGTGCCAGCAGTGACTCTACAGGGGCAGATACGCAGTATTTT. Translation: CASSDSTGADTQYF.

The rearrangement links TRBV5-1 to TRBJ2-3; tentatively, D is TRBD2 (6 bases). This CDR3 is 16 amino acids long. Germline CDR1 and CDR2: SGHRS and YFSETQ. V was pared by 1 base and J by 3 bases, with 15 bases between. This CDR3 reads CASSLTTMGGTDTQYF. The CDR3, as DNA: TGCGCCAGCAGCTTGACAACAATGGGGGGAACAGATACGCAGTATTTT.

The rearrangement links TRBV30 to TRBJ2-1, with D uncertain. Looked up from germline, CDR1 is GTSNPN and CDR2 is SVGIG (reference sequence). Trimming left V 2 bases short and J 0 bases short, with 5 bases between. The CDR3 spans 13 residues. The CDR3 DNA reads as TGTGCCTGGAGTTCGAGCTCCTACAATGAGCAGTTCTTC. Residues: CAWSSSSYNEQFF.

The chain links TRBV6-1 to TRBJ1-2; TRBD1 might be the D (6 bases). The germline V and J ends were trimmed by 6 bases and 5 bases, with 16 bases remaining between them. CDR3 length: 14 amino acids. The germline gives CDR1 MNHNS, CDR2 SASEGT. CDR3 sequence (DNA): TGTGCCAGCAGGGATGCAGGGGTTGGGTATGGCTACACCTTC. It specifies CASRDAGVGYGYTF.

The chain couples TRBV27 to TRBJ2-7; TRBD2 aligns across 14 bases. Losses at the gene ends were 5 bases for V and 7 bases for J; bases not matched to a gene: 10. The germline gives CDR1 MNHEY, CDR2 SMNVEV (reference sequence). This CDR3 region has 16 residues. The CDR3 DNA follows: TGTGCCAGCAGTCCGCTGGGACTAGCGGGAGCCTCTGAGCAGTACTTC. Residues: CASSPLGLAGASEQYF.

The rearrangement uses TRBV27 and TRBJ2-1; the match to TRBD2 covers 10 bases. This CDR3 has 17 amino acids. CDR1 and CDR2 (germline): MNHEY, SMNVEV (reference sequence). Germline trimming cut 0 bases from V and 8 bases from J; bases unmatched to any gene: 10. This CDR3 reads CASSLSAPGLAIYEQFF. The DNA of the CDR3 is TGTGCCAGCAGTTTATCCGCCCCGGGACTAGCGATCTATGAGCAGTTCTTC.

In this sample, this clone turned up once. A read error likely explains this, since a far larger clone differs by one base. This is likely a read error, given that the CDR3 carries no conserved phenylalanine or tryptophan at its end. The gene calls are TRBV4-1 and TRBJ2-7; D gene unclear. Germline CDR1 is MGHRA and CDR2 is YSYEKL. V lost 4 bases to trimming and J lost 1 base, with 11 bases between them. This CDR3 region has 14 residues. Here the CDR3 reads CASSPTRTSYEQYL. For the CDR3, the DNA is TGCGCCAGCAGCCCGACACGAACTTCCTACGAGCAGTACCTC.

V usage is TRBV4-2 and J usage is TRBJ2-3; 7 nucleotides match TRBD2. Germline CDR1 reads LGHNA; CDR2 reads YNFKEQ. V lost 4 bases and J lost 2; bases outside the gene matches: 6. The CDR3 has 15 residues. CDR3 protein: CASSPGSGNTDTQYF. The CDR3 DNA reads as TGTGCCAGCAGCCCGGGGAGCGGGAACACAGATACGCAGTATTTT.

The V gene is TRBV30, the J gene TRBJ2-7; 7 nucleotides align to TRBD1. J lost 3 bases, V lost 3 bases, and 5 bases had no gene match. Germline CDR1 and CDR2: GTSNPN and SVGIG (reference sequence). CDR3 length: 13 amino acids. CDR3 residues: CAWRIQGSYEQYF. The CDR3 nucleotides are TGTGCCTGGAGGATACAGGGGAGCTACGAGCAGTACTTC.